This TCR beta chain was found in a study of blood T cell repertoires in COVID-19 (dated by TCRdb to about 2020). Looking at the study overall: Samples covering the acute and convalescent phases of COVID-19 were provided by collaborators in the United States, Italy and Spain. The sample metadata nearly always contained a de-identified subject ID, COVID-19 status, age in years and sex. A freely available public database, intended as a resource for researchers studying the immune response to SARS-CoV-2, is where the repertoires were released. Where available, HLA class I and class II types were taken from metadata supplied by the sample provider and were not determined by assay-based typing. The samples were drawn from two sources: the first 160 participants of the ongoing ImmuneRACE study, and fewer than 1,500 subjects contributed by 6 global collaborators. The material from the prospective study consisted of cDNA or gDNA derived from T cells, B-cell-depleted T cells, or PBMCs. Subjects who had been exposed to COVID-19, were actively infected with it, or had recovered from it provided the deeply sampled blood TCRbeta repertoires that made up the dataset. Points the paper makes about the study in general: The quantity of clinical and demographic metadata differed by source and by participant and was supplied without curation.

A remark on this clone: The antigen it recognizes is unknown. Qualities for individual bases were not recorded, and no much larger clone is one base off.

TCRbeta CDR3 regions were amplified from genomic DNA using the immunoSEQ Assay, a bias-controlled multiplex PCR. From the authors' description of their analysis: The number of nucleated cells in each sample was estimated from the amplification of reference gene primers within the assay. To quantify the absolute abundance of each unique TCRbeta CDR3 rearrangement, sequence reads were collapsed and filtered. For each sample, productive Simpson clonality was calculated as the square root of Simpson's diversity index over productive rearrangements. This is the immuneACCESS table as TCRdb keeps it, with only in-frame sequences that have V and J called. A part of the clones is gone; compared with another copy, unresolved V genes explain less than half, and the rest is unexplained. That table gives V, J and clone size, and the DNA gave D and trimming. The table for this sample lists 24,000 or so clones; 65% to 90% of them were counted only once. The ten largest account for roughly 61% of the sample.

The collaborating institutions used their own protocols to collect whole blood in K2EDTA tubes. For TCRbeta analysis, collaborators shipped samples in one of three forms: frozen whole blood, isolated PBMCs, or DNA extracted from either of those sample types. Germline trimming: 1 base from V, 0 bases from J; junction bases outside gene matches: 2. The germline V gene yields MDHEN for CDR1 and SYDVKM for CDR2. Including the terminal cysteine and phenylalanine, the CDR3 comprises 15 residues. Only the CDR3 part of the read is kept: 45 bases, read in frame from the first base. The chain uses TRBV28 and TRBJ2-5, and 7 junction bases match TRBD1. Sequencing was performed on peripheral blood. This receptor was identified in an elderly woman with acute or convalescent COVID-19. Here is the DNA: TGTGCCAGCAGTTTATCGACAGGGTACCAAGAGACCCAGTACTTC. It is translated as CASSLSTGYQETQYF. Outside the CDR3, residues come from the reference TRBV28 and TRBJ2-5 proteins, so the full variable domain is: DVKVTQSSRYLVKRTGEKVFLECVQDMDHENMFWYRQDPGLGLRLIYFSYDVKMKEKGDIPEGYSVSREKKERFSLILESASTNQTSMYLCASSLSTGYQETQYFGPGTRLLVL.